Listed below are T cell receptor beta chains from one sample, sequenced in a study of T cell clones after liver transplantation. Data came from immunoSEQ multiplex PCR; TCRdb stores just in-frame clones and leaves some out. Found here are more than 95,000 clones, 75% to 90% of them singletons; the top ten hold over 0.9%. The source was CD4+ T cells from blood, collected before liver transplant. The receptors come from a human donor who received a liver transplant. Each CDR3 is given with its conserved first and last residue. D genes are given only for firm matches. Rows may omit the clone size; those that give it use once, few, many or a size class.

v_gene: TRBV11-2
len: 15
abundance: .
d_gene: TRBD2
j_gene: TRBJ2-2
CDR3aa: CASSSGTNPTGELFF
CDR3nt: TGTGCCAGCAGCTCCGGGACTAACCCCACCGGGGAGCTGTTTTTT

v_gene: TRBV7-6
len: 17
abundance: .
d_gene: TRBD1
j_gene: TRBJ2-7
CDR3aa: CASSRGGTGTASYEQYF
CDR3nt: TGTGCCAGCAGCCGGGGCGGAACCGGGACAGCCTCCTACGAGCAGTACTTC

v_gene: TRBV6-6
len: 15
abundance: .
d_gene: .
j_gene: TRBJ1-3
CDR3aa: CASRLQGMKGNTIYF
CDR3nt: TGTGCCAGCAGACTACAGGGTATGAAAGGAAACACCATATATTTT

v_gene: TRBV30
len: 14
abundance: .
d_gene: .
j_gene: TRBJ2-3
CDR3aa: CAWSGDIGSDTQYF
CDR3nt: TGTGCCTGGAGTGGGGACATTGGTTCAGATACGCAGTATTTT

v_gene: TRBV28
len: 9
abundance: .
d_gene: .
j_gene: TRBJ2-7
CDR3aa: CASGYEQYF
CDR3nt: TGTGCCAGCGGTTACGAGCAGTACTTC

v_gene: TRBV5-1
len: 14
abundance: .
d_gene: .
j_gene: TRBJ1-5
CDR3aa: CASSSGQANQPQHF
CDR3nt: TGCGCCAGCAGCTCCGGACAAGCCAATCAGCCCCAGCATTTT

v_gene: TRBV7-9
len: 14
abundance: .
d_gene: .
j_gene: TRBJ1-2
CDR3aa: CASNPTEAVYGYTF
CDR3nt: TGTGCCAGCAACCCAACCGAGGCGGTCTATGGCTACACCTTC

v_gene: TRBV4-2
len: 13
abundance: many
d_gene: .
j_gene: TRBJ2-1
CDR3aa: CASSQNRYNEQFF
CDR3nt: TGTGCCAGCAGCCAGAACCGCTACAATGAGCAGTTCTTC

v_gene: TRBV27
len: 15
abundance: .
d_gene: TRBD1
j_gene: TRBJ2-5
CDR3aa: CASSFTGTGGETQYF
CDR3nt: TGTGCCAGCAGTTTCACGGGGACAGGGGGAGAGACCCAGTACTTC

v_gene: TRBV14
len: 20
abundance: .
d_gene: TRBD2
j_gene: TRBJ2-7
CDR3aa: CASSQDAPTMLAGVQDEQYF
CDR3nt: TGTGCCAGCAGCCAAGATGCCCCCACTATGTTAGCGGGAGTTCAGGACGAGCAGTACTTC

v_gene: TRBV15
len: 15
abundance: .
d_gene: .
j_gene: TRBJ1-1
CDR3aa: CATSRDRRANTEAFF
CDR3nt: TGTGCCACCAGCAGAGACCGGAGGGCGAACACTGAAGCTTTCTTT

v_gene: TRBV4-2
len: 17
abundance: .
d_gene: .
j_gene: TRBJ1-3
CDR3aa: CASSLEAAEFSGNTIYF
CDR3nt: TGTGCCAGCAGCCTAGAAGCGGCAGAGTTCTCTGGAAACACCATATATTTT

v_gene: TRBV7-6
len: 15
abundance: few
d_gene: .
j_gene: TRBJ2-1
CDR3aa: CASSLGRLEGNEQFF
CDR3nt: TGTGCCAGCAGCTTAGGTCGACTAGAAGGGAATGAGCAGTTCTTC

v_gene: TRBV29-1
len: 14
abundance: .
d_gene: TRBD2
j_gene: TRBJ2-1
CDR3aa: CSVALSGSYNEQFF
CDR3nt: TGCAGCGTCGCTCTTAGCGGGTCCTACAATGAGCAGTTCTTC

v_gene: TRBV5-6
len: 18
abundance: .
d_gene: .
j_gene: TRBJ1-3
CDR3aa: CASSFRVPGSRGGNTIYF
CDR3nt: TGTGCCAGCAGCTTCAGGGTCCCAGGGTCCCGAGGAGGAAACACCATATATTTT

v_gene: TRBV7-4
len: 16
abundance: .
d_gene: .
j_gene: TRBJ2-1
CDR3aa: CASSLGVPGFANEQFF
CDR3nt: TGTGCCAGCAGCTTAGGGGTTCCGGGGTTCGCCAATGAGCAGTTCTTC

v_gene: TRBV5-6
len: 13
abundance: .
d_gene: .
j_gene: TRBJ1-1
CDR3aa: CASSLNRVGEAFF
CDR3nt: TGTGCCAGCAGCCTGAACAGGGTCGGTGAAGCTTTCTTT

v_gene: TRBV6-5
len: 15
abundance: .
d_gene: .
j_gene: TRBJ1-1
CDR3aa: CASSYSESLNTEAFF
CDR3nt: TGTGCCAGCAGTTACTCGGAGAGCTTGAACACTGAAGCTTTCTTT

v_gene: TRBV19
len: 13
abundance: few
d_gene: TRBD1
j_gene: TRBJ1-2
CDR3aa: CASRFEGAEGYTF
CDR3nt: TGTGCCAGTCGTTTCGAGGGGGCGGAAGGCTACACCTTC

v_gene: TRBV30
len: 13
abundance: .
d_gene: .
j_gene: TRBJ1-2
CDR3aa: CAWTGGLSYGYTF
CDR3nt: TGTGCCTGGACGGGGGGGCTCAGCTATGGCTACACCTTC

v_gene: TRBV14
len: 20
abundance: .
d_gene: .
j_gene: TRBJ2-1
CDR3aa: CASSLYKGYDGGVSYNEQFF
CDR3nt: TGTGCCAGCAGCCTTTATAAAGGGTACGATGGGGGAGTTTCCTACAATGAGCAGTTCTTC

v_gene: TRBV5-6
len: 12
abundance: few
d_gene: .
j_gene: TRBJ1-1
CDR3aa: CASRRLKGEAFF
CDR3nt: TGTGCCAGCAGACGACTCAAGGGTGAAGCTTTCTTT

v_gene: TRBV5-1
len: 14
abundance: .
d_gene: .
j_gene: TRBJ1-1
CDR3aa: CASSPGQSPTEAFF
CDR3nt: TGCGCCAGCAGCCCAGGACAGTCTCCTACTGAAGCTTTCTTT

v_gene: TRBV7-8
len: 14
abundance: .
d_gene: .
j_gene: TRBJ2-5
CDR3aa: CASNRGGSSETQYF
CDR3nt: TGTGCCAGCAACCGGGGTGGGAGTTCGGAGACCCAGTACTTC

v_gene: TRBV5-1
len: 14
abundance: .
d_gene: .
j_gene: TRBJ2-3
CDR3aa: CASSLERSTDTQYF
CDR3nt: TGCGCCAGCAGCTTGGAACGAAGCACAGATACGCAGTATTTT

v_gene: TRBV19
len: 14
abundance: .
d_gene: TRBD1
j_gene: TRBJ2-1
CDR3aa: CASSPGQGYNEQFF
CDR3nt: TGTGCCAGTAGTCCGGGACAGGGGTACAATGAGCAGTTCTTC

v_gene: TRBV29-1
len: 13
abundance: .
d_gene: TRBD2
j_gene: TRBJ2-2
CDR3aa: CSVRVGGTGELFF
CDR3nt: TGCAGCGTCCGTGTGGGGGGGACCGGGGAGCTGTTTTTT

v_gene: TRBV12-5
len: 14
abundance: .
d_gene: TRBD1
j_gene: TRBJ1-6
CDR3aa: CASGLDRGDSPLHF
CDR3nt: TGTGCTAGTGGTTTGGACAGGGGAGATTCACCCCTCCACTTT

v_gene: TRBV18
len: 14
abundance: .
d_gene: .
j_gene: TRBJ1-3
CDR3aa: CASSQGDSGNTIYF
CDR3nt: TGTGCCAGCTCACAGGGGGACTCTGGAAACACCATATATTTT

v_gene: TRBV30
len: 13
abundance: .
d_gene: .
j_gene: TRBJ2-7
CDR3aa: CAWSGTLSYEQYF
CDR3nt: TGTGCCTGGAGTGGGACTCTCTCCTACGAGCAGTACTTC

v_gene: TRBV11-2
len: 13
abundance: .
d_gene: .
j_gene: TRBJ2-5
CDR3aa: CASSGGVGETQYF
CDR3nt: TGTGCCAGCAGCGGGGGCGTGGGAGAGACCCAGTACTTC

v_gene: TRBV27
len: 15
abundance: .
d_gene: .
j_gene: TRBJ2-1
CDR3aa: CASSLEGLPNNEQFF
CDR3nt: TGTGCCAGCAGTTTAGAAGGGCTGCCCAACAATGAGCAGTTCTTC

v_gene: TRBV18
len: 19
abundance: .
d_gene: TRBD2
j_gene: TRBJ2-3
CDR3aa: CASSPSIISSGGSTDTQYF
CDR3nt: TGTGCCAGCTCACCATCCATTATTTCTAGCGGAGGTAGCACAGATACGCAGTATTTT

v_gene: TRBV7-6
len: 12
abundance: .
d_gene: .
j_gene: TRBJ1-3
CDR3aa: CASSLVGNTIYF
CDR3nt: TGTGCCAGCAGCTTAGTTGGAAACACCATATATTTT

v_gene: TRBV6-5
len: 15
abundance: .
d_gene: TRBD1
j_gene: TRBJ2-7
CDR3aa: CASSLITGGQEEQYF
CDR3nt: TGTGCCAGCAGCCTGATTACAGGGGGCCAGGAGGAGCAGTACTTC

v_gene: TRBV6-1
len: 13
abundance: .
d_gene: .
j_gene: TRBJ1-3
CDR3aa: CATEKPSGNTIYF
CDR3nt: TGTGCCACTGAGAAACCCTCTGGAAACACCATATATTTT

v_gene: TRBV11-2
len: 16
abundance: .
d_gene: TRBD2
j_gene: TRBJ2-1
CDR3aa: CASSSATSGTYNEQFF
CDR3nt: TGTGCCAGCAGCTCCGCGACTAGCGGGACTTACAATGAGCAGTTCTTC

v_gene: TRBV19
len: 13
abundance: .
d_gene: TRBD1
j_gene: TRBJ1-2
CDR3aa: CASSPLRGHGYTF
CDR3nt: TGTGCCAGTAGTCCCCTGAGGGGGCATGGCTACACCTTC

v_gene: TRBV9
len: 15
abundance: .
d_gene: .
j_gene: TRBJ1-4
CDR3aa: CASSRGELTNEKLFF
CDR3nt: TGTGCCAGCAGCAGGGGGGAATTAACTAATGAAAAACTGTTTTTT

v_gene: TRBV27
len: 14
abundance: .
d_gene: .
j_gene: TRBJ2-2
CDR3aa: CASSFRPNTGELFF
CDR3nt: TGTGCCAGCAGTTTCCGACCGAACACCGGGGAGCTGTTTTTT

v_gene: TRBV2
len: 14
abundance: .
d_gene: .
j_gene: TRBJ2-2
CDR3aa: CASSGYSRTGELFF
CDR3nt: TGTGCCAGCAGTGGTTACAGTCGCACCGGGGAGCTGTTTTTT

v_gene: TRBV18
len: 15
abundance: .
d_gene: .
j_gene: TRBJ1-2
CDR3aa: CASSPSRGGEYGYTF
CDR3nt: TGTGCCAGCTCACCCTCTCGGGGGGGTGAATATGGCTACACCTTC

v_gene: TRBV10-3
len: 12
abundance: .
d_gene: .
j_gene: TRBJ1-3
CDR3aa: CAISESSLEVYF
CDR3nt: TGTGCCATCAGTGAGTCGAGCCTAGAGGTATATTTT

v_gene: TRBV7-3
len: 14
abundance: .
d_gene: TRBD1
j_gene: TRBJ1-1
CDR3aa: CASSLDRVGTEAFF
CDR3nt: TGTGCCAGCAGCCTAGACAGGGTCGGCACTGAAGCTTTCTTT

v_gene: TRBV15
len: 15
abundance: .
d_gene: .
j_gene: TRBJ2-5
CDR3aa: CATSRDMGGAETQYF
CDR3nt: TGTGCCACCAGCAGAGATATGGGGGGGGCAGAGACCCAGTACTTC

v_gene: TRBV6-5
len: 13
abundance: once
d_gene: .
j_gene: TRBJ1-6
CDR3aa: CASSYRFGSPLHF
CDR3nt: TGTGCCAGCAGTTACAGGTTCGGGTCACCCCTCCACTTT

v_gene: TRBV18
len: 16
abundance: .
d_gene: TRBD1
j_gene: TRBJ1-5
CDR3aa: CASSPQGTGSNQPQHF
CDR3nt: TGTGCCAGCTCACCTCAAGGGACAGGGAGCAATCAGCCCCAGCATTTT

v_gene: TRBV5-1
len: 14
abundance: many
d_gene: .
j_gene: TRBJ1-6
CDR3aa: CASSLAGVNSPLHF
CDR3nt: TGCGCCAGCAGCTTGGCGGGGGTGAATTCACCCCTCCACTTT

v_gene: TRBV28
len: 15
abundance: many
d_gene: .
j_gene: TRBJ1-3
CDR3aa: CASWGVGGSGNTIYF
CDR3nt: TGTGCCAGCTGGGGAGTGGGGGGCTCTGGAAACACCATATATTTT

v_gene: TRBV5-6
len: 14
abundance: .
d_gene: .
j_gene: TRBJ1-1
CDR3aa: CASSLDSLNTEAFF
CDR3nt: TGTGCCAGCAGCCTGGACAGCTTGAACACTGAAGCTTTCTTT